This TCR beta chain was captured by sequencing in a study of HIV-infected patients and healthy controls (dated by TCRdb to between 2012 and 2015). At the level of the whole study: The study asked whether deep sequencing of the TCR repertoire from small blood samples of HIV patients could detect immune perturbation and reconstitution.

Reverse transcription of 500 ng RNA was performed with SuperScript III using primers directed against the alpha and beta constant regions. Separate alpha and beta chain libraries were made by chain-specific third strand synthesis with multiplexing indices. The protocol used a single primer pair to amplify all rearrangements within a chain, which avoided primer bias, and attached molecular barcodes to each cDNA molecule. Purified cDNA was ligated with T4 RNA Ligase 1 onto a 5' RACE adapter bearing a random hexamer and the SP2 sequencing primer site. The authors primed second strand synthesis from the SP2 site with Phusion polymerase and used slow temperature ramps to favor optimal annealing. The 12-nucleotide barcode on each molecule comprised two random hexamer sequences, both introduced before amplification and concatenated. A short first PCR added P5 and P7 adapter elements plus a second index, followed by an approximately 20-cycle amplification PCR with P5s and P7 primers. The libraries went through approximately 28 PCR cycles in total, were quantified on a Qubit, were sized on a Bioanalyzer, and were diluted to roughly 4 nM. The normalized libraries were sequenced on an Illumina MiSeq using 2 x 250 paired-end kits. Into about 10 ul Tris-Cl, the reverse transcription reactions were eluted following cleanup on MinElute columns. The adapter ligations were run for roughly 25 hours at 16 degrees C, and AMPure XP beads at a 1:1 ratio were afterwards used to clean them. On the authors' methods: A modified Decombinator processed the demultiplexed FASTQ files and output V, J, insert and barcode information. Sequences that shared a barcode but differed from the dominant sequence were discarded as errors, and original cDNA molecules were estimated by counting barcodes clustered at Levenshtein distance 3. For downstream analyses, the R packages ineq, vegan, igraph and RCytoscape were used, along with IMGT nomenclature and CDR3 definitions. V gene usage was computed over distinct sequences, each TCR counted once to avoid skew from clonal expansion. Within a donor, similarity networks joined unique CDR3 amino acid sequences in every case where two of them were separated by a single Levenshtein edit. Published HIV-specific CDR3s (92 alpha, roughly 700 beta) and CMV-specific CDR3s (roughly 12 alpha, around 250 beta) were compiled and searched for in the repertoires. Random subsampling to size-matched repertoires showed patients' decreased diversity was not caused by their lower sequence numbers. Using fastp at Q25 and MiXCR, TCRdb reprocessed the public reads and kept productive beta chains. Rows are unified per CDR3 protein, each entry keeping the most common DNA and genes. TCRdb, not the original authors, processed these V and J calls. The sample includes 13,000 or so distinct CDR3 sequences, with roughly a tenth observed a single time. In total, the top ten clones hold less than 8% of the sample.

On the study overall, not on this receptor specifically: Healthy control repertoires showed roughly threefold more distinct CDR3s and higher Shannon diversity than untreated HIV+ repertoires. Processing included only sixteen HIV-infected individuals, and this was regarded by the authors as a major limit on how widely the findings apply. HLA typing of donors was not performed in the study. During therapy, HIV-associated CDR3s significantly decreased in frequency, while CMV-associated CDR3s did not change significantly, though most became more frequent. Significantly higher mean Gini indices were seen in HIV-infected repertoires than in controls, possibly reflecting oligoclonality. Comparisons were complicated by unequal numbers of distinct sequences between patients and controls, and rare events from HIV-infected data were overweighted by size-matching. MAIT cell alpha-chain CDR3s were found at high frequency in healthy controls but were severely depleted in HIV+ repertoires. Slight age and sex profile differences between the study cohorts did not explain the observed diversity differences. More CDR3s were shared between individuals among healthy controls than among HIV+ patients, as measured by Jaccard index and by the count of highly shared sequences. The pairing of alpha and beta chains was not determined in the samples. Using whole blood restricted sequencing depth and prevented separating the dynamics of distinct T-cell subpopulations. Mean usage differed significantly between HIV-infected patients and controls for eight alpha and eight beta V genes. In size-matched repertoire data, the apparent post-therapy recovery of the Gini index in HIV-infected patients was not replicated.

Since whole blood was used without any cell fractionation, the repertoire reflected all peripheral T cells in unsorted form. Ten uninfected healthy donors were sampled as controls, and four of these ten donors were sampled twice about 12 weeks apart. For RNA extraction, 2.5 to 3 ml of peripheral blood was drawn into Tempus tubes. The TURBO-DNase kit was used to remove leftover genomic DNA, and GLOBINclear was used to deplete globin mRNA. By sample share, this clonotype is medium-sized (0.01 to 0.1%). The antigen it recognizes is unknown. Base-call qualities are not available, and no considerably larger clone is one nucleotide away. Sequencing was performed on blood. This clonotype was sampled from an adult in good health.

The sequenced DNA: TGCAGCGTGGGGGGTACACAAGAGACCCAGTACTTC. The resulting protein is CSVGGTQETQYF. The rearranged chain carries TRBV29-1 and TRBJ2-5; possibly the D gene is TRBD2, per 6 matching bases. The germline V gene provides CDR1 SQVTM and CDR2 ANQGSEA. At the junction V is shortened by 6 bases and J by 2 bases, with 10 bases in between. The cysteine opens and the phenylalanine closes a CDR3 of 12 amino acids. The entry retains the CDR3 DNA only, 36 bases that are in frame from base 1.